These T cell receptor beta chains were read from a single sample in a study of OX40 agonist ivuxolimab in advanced cancers. Some clones are missing from TCRdb's copy, which holds only in-frame ones; the method was immunoSEQ multiplex PCR. Of approximately 82,000 clones in the sample, just under 95% were seen once. The specimen was CD4+ or CD8+ T cells sorted from blood, collected in a trial of the OX40 agonist ivuxolimab. These receptors originate from an adult with an advanced solid tumor such as melanoma, head and neck, liver or kidney cancer. The CDR3 runs from the conserved cysteine through the conserved F or W. A D gene is named only where the DNA matches it firmly. Some rows mark clone size as missing; the rest say once, few, many or name a class of expanded clone.

length | J | D | V | size | DNA | CDR3
14 | TRBJ1-2 | . | TRBV19 | . | TGTGCCAGTAGTATGCACTCCCCCAACTATGGCTACACCTTC | CASSMHSPNYGYTF
13 | TRBJ2-7 | . | TRBV28 | few | TGTGCCAGCAGTTTAGCACAGACCTGGTGGGGTCTCTTC | CASSLAQTWWGLF
15 | TRBJ2-3 | . | TRBV15 | . | TGTGCCACCAGCAGAGATGTAGGGTCCCCAGATACGCAGTATTTT | CATSRDVGSPDTQYF
14 | TRBJ2-5 | . | TRBV30 | . | TGTGCCTGGAGTGTACCCGGGAGTGGATCGACCCAGTACTTC | CAWSVPGSGSTQYF
13 | TRBJ2-3 | . | TRBV30 | . | TGTGCCTGGACGTCCCGTACAGGAGATACGCAGTATTTT | CAWTSRTGDTQYF
12 | TRBJ2-5 | . | TRBV27 | . | TGTGCCAGCAGCAGGGACCAAGAGACCCAGTACTTC | CASSRDQETQYF
13 | TRBJ2-7 | . | TRBV2 | few | TGTGCCAGCAGTCTGACAGGATCGAACGAGCAGTACTTC | CASSLTGSNEQYF
13 | TRBJ2-2 | . | TRBV5-1 | . | TGCGCCAGCAGCTTGCAGGACACCGGGGAGCTGTTTTTT | CASSLQDTGELFF
15 | TRBJ2-7 | TRBD1 | TRBV29-1 | . | TGCAGCGTTGATAAGAGCGGACAGGGGTCCTACGAGCAGTACTTC | CSVDKSGQGSYEQYF
19 | TRBJ2-7 | TRBD1 | TRBV5-8 | . | TGTGCCAGCAGCAGATACCGGGACAGGGGCCGCGGGGGGTTATACGAGCAGTACTTC | CASSRYRDRGRGGLYEQYF
16 | TRBJ2-5 | TRBD2 | TRBV19 | . | TGTGCCAGTACCAACGGCGCTACTAGCGACCAAGAGACCCAGTACTTC | CASTNGATSDQETQYF
15 | TRBJ2-3 | TRBD2 | TRBV5-1 | . | TGCGCCAGCAGCTCAACCCTAGCGGACACAGATACGCAGTATTTT | CASSSTLADTDTQYF
15 | TRBJ2-7 | TRBD1 | TRBV11-2 | . | TGTGCCAGCAGGGGGTTTAGGACAGGAGCTGCCGAGCAGTACTTC | CASRGFRTGAAEQYF
14 | TRBJ2-3 | . | TRBV5-4 | . | TGTGCCAGCAGCGGGGCTCTAAGCACAGATACGCAGTATTTT | CASSGALSTDTQYF
14 | TRBJ2-1 | . | TRBV29-1 | . | TGCAGCGTCGGCCGTGGGGCCGGCGGCAATGAGCAGTTCTTC | CSVGRGAGGNEQFF
15 | TRBJ2-1 | TRBD2 | TRBV14 | . | TGTGCCAGCAGCCTAGCGGGGGGACTCTACAATGAGCAGTTCTTC | CASSLAGGLYNEQFF
14 | TRBJ2-1 | . | TRBV7-8 | . | TGTGCCAGCAGCCCGCGGACTGGGTACAATGAGCAGTTCTTC | CASSPRTGYNEQFF
17 | TRBJ1-5 | TRBD1 | TRBV4-1 | . | TGCGCCAGCAGCCAAGGGACAGGCGGCTTTAGCAATCAGCCCCAGCATTTT | CASSQGTGGFSNQPQHF
15 | TRBJ2-7 | . | TRBV21-1 | . | TGTGCCAGCAAGGGGTTACAATTTACCTCCTACGAGCAGTACTTC | CASKGLQFTSYEQYF
14 | TRBJ1-4 | TRBD1 | TRBV5-1 | . | TGCGCCAGCAGCAAGACAGGGTCAAGTGAAAAACTGTTTTTT | CASSKTGSSEKLFF
14 | TRBJ2-5 | TRBD1 | TRBV5-1 | . | TGCGCCAGCAGCTTGGTTACAGGGGGCGAGACCCAGTACTTC | CASSLVTGGETQYF
15 | TRBJ1-1 | . | TRBV30 | . | TGTGCCTGGAGCTTACCGGGACTCCTGAACACTGAAGCTTTCTTT | CAWSLPGLLNTEAFF
17 | TRBJ1-1 | TRBD1 | TRBV13 | . | TGTGCCAGCAGCCCGCGAAAGGGAAGGGACAGTCCCACTGAAGCTTTCTTT | CASSPRKGRDSPTEAFF
17 | TRBJ1-5 | . | TRBV6-1 | . | TGTGCCAGCAGTGAATTTCTGGGAGGGGCGGGGGATCAGCCCCAGCATTTT | CASSEFLGGAGDQPQHF
14 | TRBJ2-5 | TRBD1 | TRBV2 | . | TGTGCCAGCAGCCGACAGGGGGACCAAGAGACCCAGTACTTC | CASSRQGDQETQYF
12 | TRBJ2-1 | TRBD1 | TRBV7-3 | . | TGTGCCAGCAGCTTCAAAACAGGGGGCCAGTTCTTC | CASSFKTGGQFF
14 | TRBJ1-3 | TRBD1 | TRBV6-5 | . | TGTGCCAGCCGGGGACAGGGGACTGGAAACACCATATATTTT | CASRGQGTGNTIYF
16 | TRBJ1-4 | . | TRBV19 | . | TGTGCCAGTAGTCCAAGGTGGGGCAGGGATAGTGAAAAACTGTTTTTT | CASSPRWGRDSEKLFF
16 | TRBJ2-5 | . | TRBV5-6 | . | TGTGCCAGCTCGAACTGGGGGACCTGGGGCCAAGAGACCCAGTACTTC | CASSNWGTWGQETQYF
16 | TRBJ2-5 | TRBD2 | TRBV5-5 | once | TGTGCCAGCAGCTTTTCAGCGGGGGGGTGGCAAGAGACCCAGTACTTC | CASSFSAGGWQETQYF
13 | TRBJ1-4 | . | TRBV10-3 | once | TGTGCCATCAGTGAGAATTACGAGGATAAACTGTTTTTT | CAISENYEDKLFF
11 | TRBJ1-1 | . | TRBV7-8 | . | TGTGCCAGCAGCTCCAAGACTGAAGCTTTCTTT | CASSSKTEAFF
14 | TRBJ1-2 | TRBD1 | TRBV6-1 | . | TGTGCCAGCAGTCCGGGACAGGGGTTGGATGGCTACACCTTC | CASSPGQGLDGYTF
16 | TRBJ1-4 | TRBD1 | TRBV15 | . | TGTGCCACCAGCAGTCCCGGACAGGGGCATAATGAAAAACTGTTTTTT | CATSSPGQGHNEKLFF
18 | TRBJ1-5 | . | TRBV6-4 | . | TGTGCCAGCAGTGACATATTCGGCAGGGGAGTTGACAATCAGCCCCAGCATTTT | CASSDIFGRGVDNQPQHF
15 | TRBJ2-3 | TRBD2 | TRBV7-9 | . | TGTGCCAGCAGTCCAGGGACTAGCAGCACAGATACGCAGTATTTT | CASSPGTSSTDTQYF
12 | TRBJ2-3 | . | TRBV9 | . | TGTGCCAGCAGCGCGAGGGGGGATACGCAGTATTTT | CASSARGDTQYF
14 | TRBJ2-3 | TRBD2 | TRBV19 | . | TGTGCCAGTAGCACCCCTAGCGGGAGTGATACGCAGTATTTT | CASSTPSGSDTQYF
14 | TRBJ1-6 | . | TRBV7-9 | . | TGTGCCAGCAGCTTACTACAAAATAATTCACCCCTCCACTTT | CASSLLQNNSPLHF
15 | TRBJ2-2 | . | TRBV6-6 | . | TGTGCCAGCAGTTACCAGGGGACGAACACCGGGGAGCTGTTTTTT | CASSYQGTNTGELFF
14 | TRBJ1-1 | TRBD1 | TRBV27 | . | TGTGCCAGCAGACGGACAGGGTTCGACACTGAAGCTTTCTTT | CASRRTGFDTEAFF
18 | TRBJ2-4 | . | TRBV4-2 | . | TGTGCCAGCAGCCAAGCCACCGGGGACCTGCTAGCCAAAAACATTCAGTACTTC | CASSQATGDLLAKNIQYF
13 | TRBJ2-3 | . | TRBV29-1 | . | TGCAGCGTTTTGGCGGGCGGCACAGATACGCAGTATTTT | CSVLAGGTDTQYF
16 | TRBJ2-2 | TRBD2 | TRBV5-1 | . | TGCGCCAGCAGCCCCAGCGGGAGGATGAACACCGGGGAGCTGTTTTTT | CASSPSGRMNTGELFF
16 | TRBJ2-7 | . | TRBV19 | . | TGTGCCAGTGCTAACCAAGGGGTGGGCAGCCCATACGAGCAGTACTTC | CASANQGVGSPYEQYF
13 | TRBJ1-2 | . | TRBV4-1 | . | TGCGCCAGCAGTCCAGGGCGGGGAAATGGCTACACCTTC | CASSPGRGNGYTF